The clone carrying this T cell receptor (beta chain) was counted a few times. Its cognate antigen is unknown. Germline V lookup: CDR1 MNHEY, CDR2 SVGAGI. The CDR3 extends over 15 amino acids. V lost 0 bases and J lost 3, with 12 bases in between. Using its own MiXCR run on the reads, TCRdb lists one record per CDR3 protein. Of fewer than 1,000,000 distinct CDR3 sequences in the sample, about a third are singletons; the top ten hold about 14%. The data originate from a study of T cell repertoires in cytomegalovirus infection. Study results and caveats: HLA-C-restricted TCR beta clonotypes specific for CMV led the ex vivo response.

The genes are TRBV6-5 and TRBJ2-7, with D hard to call. Sequences were derived from cultured CD8+ T cells from PBMCs, sampled from culture after CMV antigen stimulation. The TCR sequence derives from a human donor in good health (CMV status not recorded). Some clones in this sample may be carry-over from other donors' samples. The CDR3 protein is CASSYSPDGRYEQYF. The CDR3 DNA is TGTGCCAGCAGTTACTCTCCGGACGGACGCTACGAGCAGTACTTC.